Sequencing of this T cell receptor (beta chain) was carried out in a study of T cell responses to AZD1222 COVID-19 vaccine. Germline V gene sequence: CDR1 ENHRY, CDR2 SYGVKD. This CDR3 is built from 16 residues. V gave up 6 bases and J gave up 2 bases; unmatched junction bases: 11. The assay was immunoSEQ multiplex PCR, and TCRdb's table has in-frame clones only and misses some. Here the sample spans approximately 100,000 clones, roughly nine tenths being singletons. The gene calls are TRBV10-3 and TRBJ1-1; 8 nucleotides match TRBD1. The clonotype was recovered from an adult in good health. Specimen: peripheral blood, collected on day 0 of AZD1222 vaccination. The CDR3 DNA is TGTGCCATCAGCCCCGGACAGGGCCTAGGTAACACTGAAGCTTTCTTT. Residues: CAISPGQGLGNTEAFF.